The 2 T cell receptor beta chains listed next were all sequenced from one sample in a study of blood T cell repertoires in COVID-19. The protocol was immunoSEQ multiplex PCR, while the TCRdb copy is restricted to in-frame clones and leaves out a portion. The sample yields 95,000 to 150,000 clones, around 86% seen once. Sample: peripheral blood. The source is a woman in her 70s with acute or convalescent COVID-19.

V is TRBV19 and J is TRBJ1-2; TRBD1 agrees at 8 bases. CDR3 size: 17 residues. V lost 3 bases to trimming and J lost 0 bases; unmatched junction nucleotides: 9. Germline CDR1 is LNHDA and CDR2 is SQIVND (reference sequence). The CDR3 region is CASSIVVQGATNYGYTF. CDR3 DNA sequence: TGTGCCAGTAGTATTGTTGTCCAGGGGGCGACTAACTATGGCTACACCTTC. The variable domain in full, completed from reference TRBV19 and TRBJ1-2, reads DGGITQSPKYLFRKEGQNVTLSCEQNLNHDAMYWYRQDPGQGLRLIYYSQIVNDFQKGDIAEGYSVSREKKESFPLTVTSAQKNPTAFYLCASSIVVQGATNYGYTFGSGTRLTVV.

The chain uses TRBV3-1 (or the pseudogene TRBV3-2) and TRBJ1-6, with D unclear. CDR1 is LGHDT and CDR2 is YNNKEL in the germline V gene (reference sequence). V lost 0 bases to trimming and J lost 4 bases, with 7 bases between them. This CDR3 comprises 15 residues. The CDR3 sequence: CASSQDRSYNSPLHF. The CDR3 coding sequence is TGTGCCAGCAGCCAAGACAGATCGTATAATTCACCCCTCCACTTT.